A selection of T cell receptor beta chains follows, all from one sample in a study of blood T cell repertoires in COVID-19. The data were produced by immunoSEQ multiplex PCR, yet TCRdb's version contains in-frame clones alone and is incomplete. The table lists 75,000 to 100,000 clones, 70% to 80% of them singletons. The sample was peripheral blood. The receptors stem from a man in his sixties or seventies with acute or convalescent COVID-19. CDR3s include the opening cysteine and the closing phenylalanine or tryptophan. A D gene is named only where the DNA matches it firmly. Part of the rows lack a size; the others show once, few, many or a class for expanded clones.

J gene | D gene | V gene | clone size | CDR3 protein | CDR3 DNA
TRBJ1-1 | . | TRBV6-5 | . | CASKYSLGPNTEAFF | TGTGCCAGCAAATACTCTTTGGGGCCGAACACTGAAGCTTTCTTT
TRBJ2-5 | TRBD1 | TRBV27 | . | CASSQGQTLISETQYF | TGTGCCAGCAGTCAGGGACAGACCCTAATTTCAGAGACCCAGTACTTC
TRBJ2-7 | . | TRBV3-1/TRBV3-2 | . | CASSAQGLERYGQYF | TGTGCCAGCAGCGCACAGGGATTGGAGCGGTACGGGCAGTACTTC
TRBJ2-2 | TRBD2 | TRBV5-4 | . | CATSPGGVGELFF | TGTGCCACCTCCCCGGGGGGGGTCGGGGAGCTGTTTTTT
TRBJ1-4 | TRBD1 | TRBV5-4 | few | CASSFRDRGVLNEKLFF | TGTGCCAGCAGCTTCCGGGACAGGGGGGTTCTTAATGAAAAACTGTTTTTT
TRBJ2-1 | TRBD2 | TRBV4-1 | . | CASSQGLAGVRNEQFF | TGCGCCAGCAGCCAAGGACTAGCGGGAGTTAGGAATGAGCAGTTCTTC
TRBJ1-4 | . | TRBV5-1 | . | CASSLDVGELFF | TGCGCCAGCAGCTTGGACGTCGGGGAACTGTTTTTT
TRBJ2-2 | . | TRBV27 | . | CASRGGGTGELFF | TGTGCCAGCAGGGGCGGAGGGACCGGGGAGCTGTTTTTT
TRBJ2-7 | TRBD1 | TRBV6-5 | . | CASSDDRGGSYEQYF | TGTGCCAGCAGCGACGACAGGGGAGGCTCCTACGAGCAGTACTTC
TRBJ2-3 | TRBD2 | TRBV4-2 | . | CASSQVSLAGGADTQYF | TGTGCCAGCAGCCAAGTTTCTTTAGCGGGAGGGGCAGATACGCAGTATTTT
TRBJ1-2 | . | TRBV6-5 | . | CASRDNQDYGYTF | TGTGCCAGCAGGGACAATCAGGACTATGGCTACACCTTC
TRBJ1-2 | . | TRBV6-5 | few | CASVPGGTSNYGYTF | TGTGCCAGCGTACCCGGGGGGACGAGTAACTATGGCTACACCTTC
TRBJ1-1 | TRBD1 | TRBV5-1 | . | CASSRQGGNTEAFF | TGCGCCAGCAGCCGACAGGGGGGGAACACTGAAGCTTTCTTT
TRBJ2-7 | TRBD1 | TRBV28 | . | CASSLNRGQYF | TGTGCCAGCAGTCTTAACAGGGGGCAGTACTTC
TRBJ2-1 | TRBD1 | TRBV16 | . | CASSQYRTGGNEQFF | TGTGCCAGCAGCCAATATCGGACAGGGGGTAATGAGCAGTTCTTC
TRBJ1-2 | TRBD1 | TRBV4-3 | . | CASSQGTQGALGYGYTF | TGCGCCAGCAGCCAAGGAACTCAGGGGGCGCTCGGCTATGGCTACACCTTC
TRBJ2-5 | TRBD2 | TRBV19 | few | CASSLRDYLQETQYF | TGTGCCAGTAGTCTCCGGGACTACTTACAAGAGACCCAGTACTTC
TRBJ2-1 | . | TRBV27 | . | CASTRGGFYNEQFF | TGTGCCAGCACCAGAGGGGGATTTTACAATGAGCAGTTCTTC
TRBJ2-7 | TRBD2 | TRBV14 | . | CASSHGLGAVYEQYF | TGTGCCAGCAGCCACGGACTAGGAGCGGTCTACGAGCAGTACTTC
TRBJ2-5 | TRBD1 | TRBV5-1 | . | CASSVDRGQETQYF | TGCGCCAGCAGCGTCGACAGGGGCCAAGAGACCCAGTACTTC
TRBJ2-1 | . | TRBV21-1 | . | CARVSRMREGPYNEQFF | TGTGCCAGGGTTAGCAGGATGCGGGAGGGCCCCTACAATGAGCAGTTCTTC
TRBJ1-2 | TRBD1 | TRBV28 | . | CASSLGQGNYGYTF | TGTGCCAGCAGTTTGGGACAGGGGAACTATGGCTACACCTTC
TRBJ2-7 | TRBD2 | TRBV18 | . | CASSRAGTSFYEQYF | TGTGCCAGCTCACGAGCCGGGACTAGCTTTTACGAGCAGTACTTC
TRBJ1-5 | . | TRBV6-5 | . | CASSLKNTDQPQHF | TGTGCCAGCAGTTTAAAAAACACCGATCAGCCCCAGCATTTT
TRBJ1-5 | TRBD1 | TRBV28 | . | CASTDIYGTGISSNQPQHF | TGTGCCAGCACCGACATTTACGGGACAGGGATTTCGAGCAATCAGCCCCAGCATTTT
TRBJ2-4 | TRBD1 | TRBV24-1 | . | CATSDAGGPIQYF | TGTGCCACCAGTGACGCAGGGGGACCCATTCAGTACTTC
TRBJ2-6 | . | TRBV11-2 | . | CASSPPRGANVLTF | TGTGCCAGCAGCCCCCCGCGTGGGGCCAACGTCCTGACTTTC
TRBJ2-2 | . | TRBV14 | once | CASSQVGPAGELFF | TGTGCCAGCAGCCAAGTTGGGCCCGCCGGGGAGCTGTTTTTT